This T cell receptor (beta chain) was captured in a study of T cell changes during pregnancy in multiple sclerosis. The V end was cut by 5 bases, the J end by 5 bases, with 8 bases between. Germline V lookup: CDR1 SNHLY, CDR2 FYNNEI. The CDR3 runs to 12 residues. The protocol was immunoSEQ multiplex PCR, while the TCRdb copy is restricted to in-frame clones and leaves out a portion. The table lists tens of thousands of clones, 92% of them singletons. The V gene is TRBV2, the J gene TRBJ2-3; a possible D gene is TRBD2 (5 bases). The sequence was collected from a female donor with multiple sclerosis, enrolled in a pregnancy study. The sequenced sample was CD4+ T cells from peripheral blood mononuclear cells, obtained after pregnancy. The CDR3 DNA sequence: TGTGCCAGCAGTCCAGGAGGAGATACGCAGTATTTT. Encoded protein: CASSPGGDTQYF.